This T cell receptor (beta chain) came from a study of T cell repertoires in cytomegalovirus infection. Study-level results: Within the response measured ex vivo, HLA-C-restricted CMV-specific TCR beta clonotypes were dominant.

A single record per CDR3 protein comes from TCRdb applying MiXCR to the reads. The data show hundreds of thousands of distinct CDR3 sequences, with around a third seen just once and around a sixth held by the top ten. Turning to this clonotype: Antigen unknown.

This CDR3 is 17 amino acids long. The germline V gene has CDR1 ENHRY and CDR2 SYGVKD. V shed 10 bases and J 6 bases; nucleotides not matched to a gene: 23. The receptor comes from a human donor in good health (CMV status not recorded). Some clones in this sample may be carry-over from other donors' samples. The sequences come from cultured PBMCs, collected from culture after CMV antigen stimulation. The chain links TRBV10-3 to TRBJ1-2; 7 bases are shared with TRBD1. The CDR3 DNA reads as TGTGCCACTACTCAACTACCACCTGAGTTGGGGACAGATGGCTACACCTTC. This encodes CATTQLPPELGTDGYTF.